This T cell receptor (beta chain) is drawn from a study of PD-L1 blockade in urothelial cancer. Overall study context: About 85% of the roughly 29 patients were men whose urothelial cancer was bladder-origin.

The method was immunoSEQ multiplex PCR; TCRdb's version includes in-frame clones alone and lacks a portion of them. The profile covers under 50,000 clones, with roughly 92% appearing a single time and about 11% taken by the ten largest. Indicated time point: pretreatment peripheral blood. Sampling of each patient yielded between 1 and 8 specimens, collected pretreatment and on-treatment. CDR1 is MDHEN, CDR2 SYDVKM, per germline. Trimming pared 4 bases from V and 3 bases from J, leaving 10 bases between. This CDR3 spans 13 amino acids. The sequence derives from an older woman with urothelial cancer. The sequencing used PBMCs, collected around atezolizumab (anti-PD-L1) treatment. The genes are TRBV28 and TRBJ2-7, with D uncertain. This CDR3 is CASSYASNYEQYF. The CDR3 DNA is TGTGCCAGCAGTTATGCATCTAACTACGAGCAGTACTTC.